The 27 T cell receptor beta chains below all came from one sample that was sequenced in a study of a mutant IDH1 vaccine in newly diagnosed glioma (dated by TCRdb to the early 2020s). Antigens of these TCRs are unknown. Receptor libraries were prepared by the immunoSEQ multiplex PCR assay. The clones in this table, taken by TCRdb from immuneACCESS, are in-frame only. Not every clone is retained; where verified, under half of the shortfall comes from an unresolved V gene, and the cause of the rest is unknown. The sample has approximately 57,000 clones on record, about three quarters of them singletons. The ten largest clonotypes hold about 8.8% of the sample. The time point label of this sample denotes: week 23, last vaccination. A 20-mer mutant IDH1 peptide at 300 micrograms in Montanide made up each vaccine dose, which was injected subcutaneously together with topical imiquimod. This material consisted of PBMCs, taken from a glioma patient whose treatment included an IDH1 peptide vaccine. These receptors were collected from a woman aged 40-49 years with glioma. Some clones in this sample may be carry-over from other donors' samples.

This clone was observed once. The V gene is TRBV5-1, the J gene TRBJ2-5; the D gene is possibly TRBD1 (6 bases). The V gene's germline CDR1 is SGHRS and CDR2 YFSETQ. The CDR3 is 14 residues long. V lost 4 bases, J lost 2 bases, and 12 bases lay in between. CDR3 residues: CASSATGQQETQYF. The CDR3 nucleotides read TGCGCCAGCAGCGCGACAGGTCAACAAGAGACCCAGTACTTC.

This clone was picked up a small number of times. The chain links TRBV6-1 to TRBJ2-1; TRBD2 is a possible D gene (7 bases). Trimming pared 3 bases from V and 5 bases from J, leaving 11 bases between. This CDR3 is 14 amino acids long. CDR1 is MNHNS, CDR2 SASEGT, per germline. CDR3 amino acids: CASSDFGGHNEQFF. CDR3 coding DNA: TGTGCCAGCAGTGATTTCGGGGGGCACAATGAGCAGTTCTTC.

The CDR3 DNA reads as TGTGCCAGCAGTCTTCAGGGTAGTACCTACGAGCAGTACTTC. This encodes CASSLQGSTYEQYF. The chain recombines TRBV5-6 with TRBJ2-7; D might be TRBD1 (5 bases). Germline loops: CDR1 SGHDT, CDR2 YYEEEE. This CDR3 has 14 residues. Deletions cut 5 bases from V and 2 bases from J, with 14 bases between.

The CDR3 sequence: CASTEAADGNQPQHF. The DNA of the CDR3 is TGTGCCAGCACCGAAGCGGCAGACGGCAATCAGCCCCAGCATTTT. The chain uses TRBV7-9 and TRBJ1-5, with D unresolved. Germline-derived CDR1 and CDR2 are SEHNR and FQNEAQ (reference sequence). The CDR3 is 15 amino acids. V lost 7 bases to trimming and J lost 2 bases, with 15 bases between them.

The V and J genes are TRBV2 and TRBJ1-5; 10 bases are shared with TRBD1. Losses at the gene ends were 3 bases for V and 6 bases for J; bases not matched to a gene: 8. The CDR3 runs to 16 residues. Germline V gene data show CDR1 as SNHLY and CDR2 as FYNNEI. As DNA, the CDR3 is TGTGCCAGCAGTGAGTCAGGGACAGGGGTAGGTCAGCCCCAGCATTTT. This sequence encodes CASSESGTGVGQPQHF. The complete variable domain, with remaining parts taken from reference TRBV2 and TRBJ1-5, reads EPEVTQTPSHQVTQMGQEVILRCVPISNHLYFYWYRQILGQKVEFLVSFYNNEISEKSEIFDDQFSVERPDGSNFTLKIRSTKLEDSAMYFCASSESGTGVGQPQHFGDGTRLSIL.

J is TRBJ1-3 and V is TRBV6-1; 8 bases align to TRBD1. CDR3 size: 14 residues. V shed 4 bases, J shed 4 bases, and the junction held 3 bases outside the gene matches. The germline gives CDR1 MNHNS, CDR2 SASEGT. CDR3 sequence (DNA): TGTGCCAGCAGTGCCTGGGACAGGGGAAACACCATATATTTT. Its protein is CASSAWDRGNTIYF.

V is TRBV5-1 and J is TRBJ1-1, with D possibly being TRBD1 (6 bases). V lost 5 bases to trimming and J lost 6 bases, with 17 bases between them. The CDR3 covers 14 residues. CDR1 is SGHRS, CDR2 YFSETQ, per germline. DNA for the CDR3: TGCGCCAGCAGACCCCGCAGGGGAGGCGCTGAAGCTTTCTTT. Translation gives CASRPRRGGAEAFF. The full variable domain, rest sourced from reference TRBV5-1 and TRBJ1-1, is KAGVTQTPRYLIKTRGQQVTLSCSPISGHRSVSWYQQTPGQGLQFLFEYFSETQRNKGNFPGRFSGRQFSNSRSEMNVSTLELGDSALYLCASRPRRGGAEAFFGQGTRLTVV.

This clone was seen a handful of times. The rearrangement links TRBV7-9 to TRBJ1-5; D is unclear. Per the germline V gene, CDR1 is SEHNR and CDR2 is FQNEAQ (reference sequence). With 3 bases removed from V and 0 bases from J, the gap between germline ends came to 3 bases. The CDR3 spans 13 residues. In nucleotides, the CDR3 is TGTGCCAGCAGCTTGGCTAGCAATCAGCCCCAGCATTTT. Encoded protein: CASSLASNQPQHF.

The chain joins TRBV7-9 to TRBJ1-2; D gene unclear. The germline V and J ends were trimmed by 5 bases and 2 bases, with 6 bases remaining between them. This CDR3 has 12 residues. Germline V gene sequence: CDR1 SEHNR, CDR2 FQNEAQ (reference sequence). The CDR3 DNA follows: TGTGCCAGCAGCGTCACCAACTATGGCTACACCTTC. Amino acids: CASSVTNYGYTF.

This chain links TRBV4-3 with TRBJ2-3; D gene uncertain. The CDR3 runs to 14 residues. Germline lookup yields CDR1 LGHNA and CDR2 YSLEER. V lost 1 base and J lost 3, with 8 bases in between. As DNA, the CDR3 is TGCGCCAGCAGCCAAGCGATTGGGACAGATACGCAGTATTTT. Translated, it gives CASSQAIGTDTQYF.

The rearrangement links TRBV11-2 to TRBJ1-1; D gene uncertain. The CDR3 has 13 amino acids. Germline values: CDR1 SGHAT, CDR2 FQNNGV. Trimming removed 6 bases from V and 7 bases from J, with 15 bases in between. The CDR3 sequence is CASSSNRVFEAFF. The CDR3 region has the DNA TGTGCCAGCAGTTCTAACCGTGTTTTTGAAGCTTTCTTT.

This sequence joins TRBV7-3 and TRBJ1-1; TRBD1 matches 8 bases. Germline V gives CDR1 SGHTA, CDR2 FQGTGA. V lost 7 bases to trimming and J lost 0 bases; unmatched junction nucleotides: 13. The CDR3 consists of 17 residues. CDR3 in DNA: TGTGCCAGCACCATAGGGGGGACAGGAGAATTGAACACTGAAGCTTTCTTT. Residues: CASTIGGTGELNTEAFF.

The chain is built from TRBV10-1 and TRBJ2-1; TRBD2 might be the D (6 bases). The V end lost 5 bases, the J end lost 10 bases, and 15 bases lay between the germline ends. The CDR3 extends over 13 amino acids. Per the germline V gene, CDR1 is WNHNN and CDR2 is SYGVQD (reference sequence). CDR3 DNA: TGCGCCAGCAGTCGCTCCCAGGAGGGCGAGCAGTTCTTC. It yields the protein CASSRSQEGEQFF.

The CDR3 region is CASEDQLNSYNEQFF. The CDR3 nucleotides are TGTGCCAGCGAGGATCAGCTTAATTCCTACAATGAGCAGTTCTTC. This chain links TRBV2 with TRBJ2-1; D not certain. V was pared by 8 bases and J by 1 base, with 15 bases between. Germline V lookup: CDR1 SNHLY, CDR2 FYNNEI. The CDR3 extends over 15 amino acids.

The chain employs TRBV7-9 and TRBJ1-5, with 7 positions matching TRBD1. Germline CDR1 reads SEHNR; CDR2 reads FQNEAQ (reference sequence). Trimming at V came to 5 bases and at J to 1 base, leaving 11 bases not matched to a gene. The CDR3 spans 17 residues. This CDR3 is CASSPDRPIRSNQPQHF. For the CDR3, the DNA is TGTGCCAGCAGCCCGGACAGGCCCATTCGGAGCAATCAGCCCCAGCATTTT.

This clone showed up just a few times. The CDR3 loop reads CSVMDTDTEAFF. As DNA, the CDR3 is TGCAGCGTTATGGACACCGACACTGAAGCTTTCTTT. The genes are TRBV29-1 and TRBJ1-1; tentative D call: TRBD1 (5 bases). Germline CDR1 and CDR2: SQVTM and ANQGSEA. The V and J ends lost 5 bases and 3 bases respectively, with 10 bases between them. The CDR3 is 12 amino acids.

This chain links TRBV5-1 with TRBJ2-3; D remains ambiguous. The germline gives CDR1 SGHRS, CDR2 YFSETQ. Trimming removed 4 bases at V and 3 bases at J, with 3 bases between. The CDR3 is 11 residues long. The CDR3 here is CASSDTDTQYF. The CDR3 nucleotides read TGCGCCAGCAGCGATACAGATACGCAGTATTTT.

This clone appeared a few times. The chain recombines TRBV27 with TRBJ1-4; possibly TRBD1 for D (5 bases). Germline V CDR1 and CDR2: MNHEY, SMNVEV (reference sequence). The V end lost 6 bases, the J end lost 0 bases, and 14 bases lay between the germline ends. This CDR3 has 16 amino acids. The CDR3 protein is CASSKGTSATNEKLFF. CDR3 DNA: TGTGCCAGCAGCAAAGGGACTTCAGCAACTAATGAAAAACTGTTTTTT. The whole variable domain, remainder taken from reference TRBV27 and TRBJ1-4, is EAQVTQNPRYLITVTGKKLTVTCSQNMNHEYMSWYRQDPGLGLRQIYYSMNVEVTDKGDVPEGYKVSRKEKRNFPLILESPSPNQTSLYFCASSKGTSATNEKLFFGSGTQLSVL.

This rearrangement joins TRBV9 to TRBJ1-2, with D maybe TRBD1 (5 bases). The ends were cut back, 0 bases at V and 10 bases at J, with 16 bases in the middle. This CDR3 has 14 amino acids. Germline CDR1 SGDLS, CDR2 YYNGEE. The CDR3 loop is CASSVAGRRGDYTF. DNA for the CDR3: TGTGCCAGCAGCGTAGCAGGGAGGCGTGGCGACTACACCTTC.

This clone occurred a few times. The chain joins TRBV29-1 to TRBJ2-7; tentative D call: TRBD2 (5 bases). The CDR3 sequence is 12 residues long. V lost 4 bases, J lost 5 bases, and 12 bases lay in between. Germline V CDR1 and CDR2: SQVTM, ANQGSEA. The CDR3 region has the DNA TGCAGCGTTGTTGAGGGAGTCGACGAGCAGTACTTC. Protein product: CSVVEGVDEQYF.

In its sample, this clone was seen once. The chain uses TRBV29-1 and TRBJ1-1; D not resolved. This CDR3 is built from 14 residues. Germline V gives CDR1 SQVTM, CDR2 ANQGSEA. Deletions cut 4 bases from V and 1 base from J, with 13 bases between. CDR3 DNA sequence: TGCAGCGTTGCAAAGACCGTGTGGAACACTGAAGCTTTCTTT. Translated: CSVAKTVWNTEAFF.

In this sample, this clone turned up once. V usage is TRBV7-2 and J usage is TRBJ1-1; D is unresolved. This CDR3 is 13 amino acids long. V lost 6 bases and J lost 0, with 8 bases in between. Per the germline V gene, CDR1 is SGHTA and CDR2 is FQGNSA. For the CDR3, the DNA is TGTGCCAGCAGGGACGGATTGAACACTGAAGCTTTCTTT. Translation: CASRDGLNTEAFF.

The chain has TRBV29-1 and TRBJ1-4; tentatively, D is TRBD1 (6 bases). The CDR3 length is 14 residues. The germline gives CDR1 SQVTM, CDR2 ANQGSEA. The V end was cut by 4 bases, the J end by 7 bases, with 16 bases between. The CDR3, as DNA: TGCAGCGTTGCCGAACGGGGGGCGAGTGAAAAACTGTTTTTT. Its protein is CSVAERGASEKLFF.

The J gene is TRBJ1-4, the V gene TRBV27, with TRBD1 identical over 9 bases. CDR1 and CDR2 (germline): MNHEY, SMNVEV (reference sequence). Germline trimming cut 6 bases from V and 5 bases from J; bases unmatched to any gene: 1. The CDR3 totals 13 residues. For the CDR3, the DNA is TGTGCCAGCAGGACAGGGGGAAATGAAAAACTGTTTTTT. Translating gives CASRTGGNEKLFF.

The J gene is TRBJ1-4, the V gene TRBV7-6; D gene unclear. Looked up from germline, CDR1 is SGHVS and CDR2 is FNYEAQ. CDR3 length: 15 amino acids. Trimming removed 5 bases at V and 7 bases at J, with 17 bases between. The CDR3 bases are TGTGCCAGCAGCGCAGTCCCCCTTGATGGTGAAAAACTGTTTTTT. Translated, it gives CASSAVPLDGEKLFF.

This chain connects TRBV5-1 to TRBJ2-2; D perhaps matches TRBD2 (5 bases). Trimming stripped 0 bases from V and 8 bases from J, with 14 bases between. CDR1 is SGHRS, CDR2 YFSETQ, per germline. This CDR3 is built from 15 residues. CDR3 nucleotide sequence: TGCGCCAGCAGCTTGGCCCATCGGGGAATGGGGGAGCTGTTTTTT. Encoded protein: CASSLAHRGMGELFF.

The CDR3 coding sequence is TGTGCCAGCAGCTTGGGAGGGCCGGACACTGAAGCTTTCTTT. Its protein product is CASSLGGPDTEAFF. The genes are TRBV5-6 and TRBJ1-1; D is ambiguous. This CDR3 spans 14 amino acids. Germline-derived CDR1 and CDR2 are SGHDT and YYEEEE. With 0 bases removed from V and 3 bases from J, the gap between germline ends came to 9 bases. Full variable domain (missing parts from reference TRBV5-6 and TRBJ1-1): DAGVTQSPTHLIKTRGQQVTLRCSPKSGHDTVSWYQQALGQGPQFIFQYYEEEERQRGNFPDRFSGHQFPNYSSELNVNALLLGDSALYLCASSLGGPDTEAFFGQGTRLTVV.